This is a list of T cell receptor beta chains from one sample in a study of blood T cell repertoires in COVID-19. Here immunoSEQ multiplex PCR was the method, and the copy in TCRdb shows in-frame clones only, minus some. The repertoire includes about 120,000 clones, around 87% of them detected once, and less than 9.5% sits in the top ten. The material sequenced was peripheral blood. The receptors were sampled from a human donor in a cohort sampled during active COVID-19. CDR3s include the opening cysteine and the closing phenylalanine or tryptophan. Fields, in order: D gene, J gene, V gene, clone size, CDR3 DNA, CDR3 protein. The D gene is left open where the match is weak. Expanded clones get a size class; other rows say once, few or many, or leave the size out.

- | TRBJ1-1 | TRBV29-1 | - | TGCAGCGTTGAAGCGCAGGCCACTGAAGCTTTCTTT | CSVEAQATEAFF
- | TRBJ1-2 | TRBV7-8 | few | TGTGCCAGCAGCCAGAGGACAGACTATGGCTACACCTTC | CASSQRTDYGYTF
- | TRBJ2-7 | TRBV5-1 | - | TGCGCCAGCAGCATAGAGGGAGGGGGCGAGCAGTACTTC | CASSIEGGGEQYF
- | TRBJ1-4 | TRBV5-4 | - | TGTGCCAGCTCGGAGGCAGGGGTAGGGGAAAAACTGTTTTTT | CASSEAGVGEKLFF
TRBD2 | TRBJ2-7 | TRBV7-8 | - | TGTGCCAGCAGCCTGCGGACTAGCGGGAGGGACGACTCCTACGAGCAGTACTTC | CASSLRTSGRDDSYEQYF
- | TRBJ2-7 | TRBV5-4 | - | TGTGCCAGCAGCTTGGACCGGGTCTCCTACGAGCAGTACTTC | CASSLDRVSYEQYF
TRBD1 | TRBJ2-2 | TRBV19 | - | TGTGCCAGTAGTACCCGCCCACAGGGGGCGGGCACCGGGGAGCTGTTTTTT | CASSTRPQGAGTGELFF
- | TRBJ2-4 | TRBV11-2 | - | TGTGCCAGCAGCTTAGGATCCGGACAGAAAAACATTCAGTACTTC | CASSLGSGQKNIQYF
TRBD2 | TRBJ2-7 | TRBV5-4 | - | TGTGCCAGCAGCTCTGGAGGCTATAGCGGGAGGGCCCACGAGCAGTACTTC | CASSSGGYSGRAHEQYF
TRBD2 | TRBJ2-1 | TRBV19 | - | TGTGCCAGTAGTCTTCGGACTAGCGGAGATGAGCAGTTCTTC | CASSLRTSGDEQFF
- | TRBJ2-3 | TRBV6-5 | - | TGTGCCAGCAGCCAAGGAGCGGTAAGCACAGATACGCAGTATTTT | CASSQGAVSTDTQYF
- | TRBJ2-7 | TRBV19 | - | TGCGCAACCCGGGGACAAGGGATTCCCTACGAGCAGTACTTC | CATRGQGIPYEQYF
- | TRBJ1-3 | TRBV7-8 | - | TGTGCCAGCAGCCAGACCCCAGGGGTCTCTGGAAACACCATATATTTT | CASSQTPGVSGNTIYF
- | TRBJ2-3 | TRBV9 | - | TGTGCCAGCAGCGTAGCTCAGACAGTAACGTCCACAGATACGCAGTATTTT | CASSVAQTVTSTDTQYF
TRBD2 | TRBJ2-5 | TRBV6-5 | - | TGTGCCAGCACCGGGGTCGGGGGGGAGACCCAGTACTTC | CASTGVGGETQYF
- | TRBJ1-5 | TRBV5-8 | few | TGTGCCAGCAGCCCGGGAGAGGGCAATTGGGATCAGCCCCAGCATTTT | CASSPGEGNWDQPQHF